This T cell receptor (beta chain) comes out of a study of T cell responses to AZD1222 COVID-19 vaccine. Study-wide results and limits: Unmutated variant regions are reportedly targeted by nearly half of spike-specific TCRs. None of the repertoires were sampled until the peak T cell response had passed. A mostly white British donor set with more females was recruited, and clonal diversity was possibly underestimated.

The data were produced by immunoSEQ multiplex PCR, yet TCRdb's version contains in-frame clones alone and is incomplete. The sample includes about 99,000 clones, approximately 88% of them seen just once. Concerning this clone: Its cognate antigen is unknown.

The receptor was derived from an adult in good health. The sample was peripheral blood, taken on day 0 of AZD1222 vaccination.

Here the CDR3 reads CASRAIRLDTEAFF. In DNA, the CDR3 is TGTGCCAGCAGGGCGATAAGGTTGGACACTGAAGCTTTCTTT. This chain joins TRBV6-5 and TRBJ1-1; D gene unclear. Trimming removed 6 bases at V and 3 bases at J, with 14 bases between. The CDR3 contains 14 residues. Germline values: CDR1 MNHEY, CDR2 SVGAGI.